This T cell receptor beta chain was sequenced during a study of T-cell reconstitution after alpha-beta-depleted transplantation in children. Study-wide results and limits: Diversity of TCRbeta at day 60 was high in some patients, arising from surviving recipient T cells and thymic progenitors. Alpha-beta T cells about two months after transplant reportedly derived from several hundred expanded graft clones. Newly produced T cells mostly accounted for T-cell counts and diversity one year post-transplant.

Library preparation (for TCRbeta) was performed with unique molecular identifiers. TCRdb reanalysed the PCR reads using MiXCR and keeps one entry per CDR3 protein. The sample lists some 440,000 distinct CDR3 sequences, about 17% occurring once. This clonotype was found a few times. The antigen is not known. The CDR3 consists of 18 residues. The V gene's germline CDR1 is KGHDR and CDR2 SFDVKD. J was trimmed by 0 bases and V by 4 bases; bases with no gene match: 11. This chain joins TRBV24-1 and TRBJ2-3; 8 bases are shared with TRBD2. The sequencing here drew on PBMCs, mostly from graft donor cells, taken 360 days after TCRalphabeta/CD19-depleted stem cell transplant. This sequence originates from a boy under two years old who had a stem cell transplant for Wiskott-Aldrich syndrome, so the T cells may come from the graft donor. The CDR3 loop reads CATSDQTAGGPSTDTQYF. The CDR3 coding sequence is TGTGCCACCAGTGACCAGACGGCGGGGGGACCTAGCACAGATACGCAGTATTTT.